Each of the 22 T cell receptor beta chains below was sequenced from the same sample in a study of T cells after somatic rescue of genetic block. Method: immunoSEQ multiplex PCR; TCRdb's copy keeps in-frame clones and lacks some. The sample contains 67,000 or so clones, approximately 91% of which appear only once. Sequenced: peripheral blood mononuclear cells (PBMCs). The receptors shown here come from a young man.

The V gene is TRBV19, the J gene TRBJ2-6; D might be TRBD1 or TRBD2, each matching 6 bases. Trimming stripped 6 bases from V and 1 base from J, with 13 bases between. Germline values: CDR1 LNHDA, CDR2 SQIVND (reference sequence). CDR3 size: 16 residues. Here the CDR3 DNA reads TGTGCCAGTAGAAGGGGGGCCTGGTCTGGGGCCAACGTCCTGACTTTC. Translating gives CASRRGAWSGANVLTF.

The CDR3 DNA reads TGTGCCAGCAGCTTAGGACTAGCGGGAGGACCGCTGGGCTATACGCAGTATTTT. It codes for CASSLGLAGGPLGYTQYF. The chain carries TRBV7-2 and TRBJ2-3, with TRBD2 identical over 13 bases. With 1 base clipped from V and 7 bases from J, the junction kept 11 bases outside the gene matches. Germline CDR1 and CDR2: SGHTA and FQGNSA. The CDR3 runs to 18 residues.

This CDR3 is CASSSYTSSSYNEQFF. The CDR3 DNA sequence: TGTGCCAGCAGTTCGTACACCTCGAGCTCCTACAATGAGCAGTTCTTC. The chain carries TRBV11-2 and TRBJ2-1; D uncertain. Between the trimmed V and J ends, which lost 6 bases and 0 bases, there was a span of 15 bases. The CDR3 consists of 16 residues. Germline CDR1 is SGHAT and CDR2 is FQNNGV.

The J gene is TRBJ2-7, the V gene TRBV27, with 10 bases aligning to TRBD1. Germline CDR1 is MNHEY and CDR2 is SMNVEV (reference sequence). The CDR3 length is 15 residues. After removal of 10 bases from V and 1 base from J, the junction contained 10 bases not matched to a gene. Here the CDR3 reads CATSRGGQGSYEQYF. The CDR3, as DNA: TGTGCCACATCTCGGGGGGGACAGGGGTCCTACGAGCAGTACTTC.

This rearrangement joins TRBV5-4 to TRBJ1-1; 8 bases fit TRBD1. The V and J ends lost 0 bases and 1 base, in that order; junction bases with no gene match: 5. Per germline, CDR1 SGHNT and CDR2 YYREEE (reference sequence). The CDR3 extends over 16 amino acids. This CDR3 reads CASSLAPGQGNTEAFF. CDR3 DNA: TGTGCCAGCAGCTTGGCCCCTGGACAGGGGAACACTGAAGCTTTCTTT.

The chain links TRBV27 to TRBJ1-1; 8 bases agree with TRBD1. This CDR3 region has 14 residues. Germline trimming cut 3 bases from V and 1 base from J; bases unmatched to any gene: 1. CDR1 MNHEY and CDR2 SMNVEV come from the germline V gene (reference sequence). The CDR3 DNA reads TGTGCCAGCAGTTTGGGGACAGGGAACACTGAAGCTTTCTTT. Protein sequence: CASSLGTGNTEAFF.

This clone was observed a handful of times. The chain employs TRBV7-3 and TRBJ1-3, with TRBD1 identical over 8 bases. This CDR3 has 15 amino acids. The V gene end was trimmed by 5 bases and the J gene end by 0 bases; junction bases not matched to a gene: 3. Germline CDR1 is SGHTA and CDR2 is FQGTGA. The DNA of the CDR3 is TGTGCCAGCAGCATACAGGGGGGCTCTGGAAACACCATATATTTT. As protein: CASSIQGGSGNTIYF. Drawing the rest from reference TRBV7-3 and TRBJ1-3, the complete variable domain is GAGVSQTPSNKVTEKGKYVELRCDPISGHTALYWYRQSLGQGPEFLIYFQGTGAADDSGLPNDRFFAVRPEGSVSTLKIQRTERGDSAVYLCASSIQGGSGNTIYFGEGSWLTVV.

The chain joins TRBV18 to TRBJ1-6; 7 nucleotides agree with TRBD1. J gave up 6 bases and V 3 bases, and 8 bases lay outside the gene matches. Per germline, CDR1 KGHSH and CDR2 LQKENI. This CDR3 comprises 16 residues. CDR3 nucleotide sequence: TGTGCCAGCTCACCGGGGATCGGGGACAGTAATTCACCCCTCCACTTT. It yields the protein CASSPGIGDSNSPLHF.

The chain joins TRBV5-4 to TRBJ1-1, with 10 bases lining up with TRBD1. CDR1 and CDR2 (germline): SGHNT, YYREEE (reference sequence). J lost 0 bases, V lost 4 bases, and 9 bases had no gene match. This CDR3 contains 17 residues. The CDR3 DNA is TGTGCCAGCAGCAGACAGGGGGCGCGGGGATTGAACACTGAAGCTTTCTTT. Translating it yields CASSRQGARGLNTEAFF.

Here the CDR3 DNA reads TGCGCCAGCAGCTTGGTAGGGGACGAGCAGTACTTC. This encodes CASSLVGDEQYF. The chain carries TRBV5-1 and TRBJ2-7; possibly TRBD1 for D (5 bases). Germline values: CDR1 SGHRS, CDR2 YFSETQ. The CDR3 covers 12 residues. V lost 0 bases and J lost 5, with 6 bases in between.

The chain combines TRBV10-2 with TRBJ2-7; 9 nucleotides line up with TRBD2. This CDR3 region has 15 residues. V shed 6 bases, J shed 7 bases, and the junction held 13 bases outside the gene matches. Germline CDR1 is WSHSY and CDR2 is SAAADI. CDR3 protein: CASSLTSGSYGEQYF. The CDR3 nucleotides read TGCGCCAGCAGCTTGACTAGCGGAAGCTACGGGGAGCAGTACTTC.

This chain links TRBV18 with TRBJ1-1; 8 bases align to TRBD1. This CDR3 contains 14 residues. J was trimmed by 1 base and V by 3 bases; bases with no gene match: 1. Germline values: CDR1 KGHSH, CDR2 LQKENI. The CDR3, as DNA: TGTGCCAGCTCACCCGGGACAGGGAACACTGAAGCTTTCTTT. This sequence encodes CASSPGTGNTEAFF.

The rearrangement links TRBV19 to TRBJ1-4, with D perhaps matching TRBD1 (5 bases). The germline CDR1 and CDR2 sequences are LNHDA and SQIVND (reference sequence). The CDR3 contains 17 residues. The ends were cut back, 3 bases at V and 3 bases at J, with 17 bases in the middle. The CDR3 DNA sequence: TGTGCCAGTAGTATTGAAGGACATAGGGCCTCTAATGAAAAACTGTTTTTT. Protein sequence: CASSIEGHRASNEKLFF.

This clone appeared a few times. The chain joins TRBV7-9 to TRBJ2-7; 7 bases line up with TRBD1. Germline CDR1 and CDR2: SEHNR and FQNEAQ (reference sequence). The length of the CDR3 is 17 residues. V lost 6 bases and J lost 4; bases outside the gene matches: 18. The CDR3 loop reads CASRPQRGRVGDYEQYF. The CDR3, as DNA: TGTGCCAGCAGGCCTCAAAGGGGGCGAGTGGGGGATTACGAGCAGTACTTC.

This clone was seen repeatedly, ten times or more. The genes are TRBV6-1 and TRBJ1-5; 7 positions agree with TRBD1. V trimming: 3 bases; J trimming: 3 bases; junction bases outside the gene matches: 5. This CDR3 is 15 amino acids long. CDR1 MNHNS and CDR2 SASEGT come from the germline V gene. Here the CDR3 reads CASSEIQGNNQPQHF. The CDR3 nucleotides are TGTGCCAGCAGTGAGATACAGGGGAACAATCAGCCCCAGCATTTT.

V is TRBV7-9 and J is TRBJ1-4; D gene uncertain. The V end was cut by 5 bases, the J end by 0 bases, with 13 bases between. The CDR3 runs 16 residues. Germline CDR1 reads SEHNR; CDR2 reads FQNEAQ (reference sequence). The CDR3 nucleotides read TGTGCCAGCAGCCCGAGGAGTTTGGCAACTAATGAAAAACTGTTTTTT. Its protein is CASSPRSLATNEKLFF.

This clone has just one count. The rearrangement links TRBV18 to TRBJ2-7; TRBD1 is a possible D gene (7 bases). Trimming took 4 bases from V and 3 from J, leaving 10 bases between them. Germline-derived CDR1 and CDR2 are KGHSH and LQKENI. This CDR3 region has 13 residues. The CDR3 loop is CASSRGTVYEQYF. In nucleotides, the CDR3 is TGTGCCAGCTCACGCGGGACAGTCTACGAGCAGTACTTC.

The rearrangement links TRBV19 to TRBJ2-7, with 9 nucleotides matching TRBD2. V lost 6 bases, J lost 3 bases, and 6 bases stayed unmatched. This CDR3 contains 14 residues. Germline assignment: CDR1 LNHDA and CDR2 SQIVND (reference sequence). For the CDR3, the DNA is TGTGCCAGTAGGCCAGCGGGAGGAAGCTACGAGCAGTACTTC. Residues: CASRPAGGSYEQYF.

The chain joins TRBV7-8 to TRBJ1-2; 7 bases align to TRBD1. J gave up 6 bases and V 3 bases, and 4 bases lay outside the gene matches. The CDR3 runs to 13 residues. The V gene's germline CDR1 is SGHVS and CDR2 FQNEAQ. CDR3 sequence (DNA): TGTGCCAGCAGCTTGGATGACAGGGATGGCTACACCTTC. As protein: CASSLDDRDGYTF. The full variable domain, with the rest looked up from reference TRBV7-8 and TRBJ1-2, is GAGVSQSPRYKVAKRGQDVALRCDPISGHVSLFWYQQALGQGPEFLTYFQNEAQLDKSGLPSDRFFAERPEGSVSTLKIQRTQQEDSAVYLCASSLDDRDGYTFGSGTRLTVV.

This chain uses TRBV9 with TRBJ1-5; D gene unclear. The CDR3 covers 14 residues. In germline, CDR1 is SGDLS, CDR2 YYNGEE. Trimming removed 4 bases from V and 6 bases from J, with 14 bases in between. The CDR3, as DNA: TGTGCCAGCAGCCCCCCCGGAATGGGTCAGCCCCAGCATTTT. Translated, it gives CASSPPGMGQPQHF.

The rearrangement links TRBV11-1 to TRBJ2-3; TRBD2 might be the D (5 bases). CDR3 length: 15 residues. The germline gives CDR1 SGHAT, CDR2 FQDESV (reference sequence). Between the trimmed V and J ends, which lost 0 bases and 4 bases, there was a span of 11 bases. The CDR3 sequence is CASSLAGVESDTQYF. Written as DNA, the CDR3 is TGTGCCAGCAGCTTAGCCGGGGTGGAGTCAGATACGCAGTATTTT.

The J gene is TRBJ1-5, the V gene TRBV19; D is unclear. With 3 bases removed from V and 1 base from J, the gap between germline ends came to 10 bases. CDR1 and CDR2 from the germline V gene are LNHDA and SQIVND (reference sequence). CDR3 length: 15 residues. CDR3 in DNA: TGTGCCAGTAGTATGGGCGGCAGGAGCAATCAGCCCCAGCATTTT. Its protein product is CASSMGGRSNQPQHF.